The 5 T cell receptor beta chains reported below all come from one sample, sequenced in a study of blood T cell repertoires in COVID-19. The repertoire was sequenced with immunoSEQ multiplex PCR; TCRdb's copy has only in-frame clones and lacks some. The sample contains fewer than 150,000 clones, about four fifths of which appear only once. Sequencing was performed on peripheral blood. These receptors were collected from a human donor in a cohort sampled during active COVID-19.

The rearrangement joins TRBV30 to TRBJ1-1; D is possibly TRBD1 (6 bases). Germline V gives CDR1 GTSNPN, CDR2 SVGIG (reference sequence). V was trimmed by 4 bases and J by 4 bases, leaving 19 bases between them. The CDR3 covers 15 residues. The CDR3 DNA is TGTGCCTGGAACAGGGCAGGGCGAAGGGGCACTGAAGCTTTCTTT. Its protein product is CAWNRAGRRGTEAFF.

This clone appeared a few times. The rearrangement links TRBV27 to TRBJ2-7, with 10 bases matching TRBD1. V shed 4 bases, J shed 6 bases, and the junction held 6 bases outside the gene matches. The CDR3 totals 14 residues. CDR1 is MNHEY, CDR2 SMNVEV, per germline (reference sequence). CDR3 DNA sequence: TGTGCCAGCAGTTGGGGACAGGGGTCCGGCGAGCAGTACTTC. Its protein product is CASSWGQGSGEQYF.

With respect to this clone: The identical CDR3 is also encoded by other nucleotide sequences in the sample. This sequence joins TRBV6-5 and TRBJ1-1; 8 positions match TRBD1. The length of the CDR3 is 12 residues. The V and J ends lost 8 bases and 1 base, in that order; junction bases with no gene match: 0. Germline assignment: CDR1 MNHEY and CDR2 SVGAGI. CDR3: CASGQGNTEAFF. CDR3 DNA: TGTGCCAGCGGACAGGGGAACACTGAAGCTTTCTTT.

This chain connects TRBV13 to TRBJ2-2, with 14 positions matching TRBD2. Germline CDR1 reads PRHDT; CDR2 reads FYEKMQ (reference sequence). V lost 2 bases and J lost 1; bases outside the gene matches: 6. The CDR3 spans 19 residues. Here the CDR3 reads CASSLSGLAGVKNTGELFF. DNA of the CDR3: TGTGCCAGCAGCTTATCGGGACTAGCGGGGGTGAAGAACACCGGGGAGCTGTTTTTT. The complete variable domain, with remaining parts taken from reference TRBV13 and TRBJ2-2, reads AAGVIQSPRHLIKEKRETATLKCYPIPRHDTVYWYQQGPGQDPQFLISFYEKMQSDKGSIPDRFSAQQFSDYHSELNMSSLELGDSALYFCASSLSGLAGVKNTGELFFGEGSRLTVL.

V gene TRBV7-9 combines with J gene TRBJ1-3; D remains unclear. V lost 4 bases to trimming and J lost 7 bases, with 11 bases between them. The germline V gene encodes CDR1 SEHNR and CDR2 FQNEAQ (reference sequence). The CDR3 extends over 13 amino acids. For the CDR3, the DNA is TGTGCCAGCAGCTCCGGTCTCGGGAACACCATATATTTT. Its protein is CASSSGLGNTIYF.